These T cell receptor beta chains were read from a single sample in a study of T cell responses to AZD1222 COVID-19 vaccine. Assay: immunoSEQ multiplex PCR; the TCRdb copy retains only in-frame clones and omits some. The sample holds fewer than 30,000 clones, over 90% seen once. This specimen consisted of peripheral blood, obtained on day 0 of AZD1222 vaccination. These TCRs come from an adult in good health. CDR3s leave out the opening cysteine and the closing phenylalanine or tryptophan.

v_call,j_call,cdr3_aa
TRBV30,TRBJ1-1,AWATGLTEAF
TRBV6-5,TRBJ2-3,ASRSGTSGDTQY
TRBV5-4,TRBJ1-4,ASSLGGETNEKLF
TRBV19,TRBJ2-4,ASSERDSQDIQY
TRBV5-4,TRBJ1-2,ASSLEGAVYT
TRBV25-1,TRBJ2-2,ASSEGSGRAPGELF
TRBV7-2,TRBJ1-2,ASSWDSETYGYT
TRBV11-2,TRBJ2-7,ASSLQTVGEQY
TRBV5-1,TRBJ2-1,ASSLASGAQF
TRBV4-1,TRBJ1-2,ASSLRYREGRWGYT
TRBV2,TRBJ1-5,ASTGDRGLGQPQH
TRBV2,TRBJ2-2,AVTGTRSTGELF
TRBV10-3,TRBJ1-4,AISGSLTGAEEKLF
TRBV7-9,TRBJ2-1,ASSFGNGNEQF
TRBV27,TRBJ2-7,ASSLSWSRHEQY
TRBV5-1,TRBJ1-6,ASSTGQVNSPLH
TRBV3-1/TRBV3-2,TRBJ1-5,ASSAAGTANQPQH
TRBV19,TRBJ2-3,ASSMDSYTDTQY
TRBV7-9,TRBJ1-2,ASSPIGGDGYT
TRBV5-6,TRBJ2-7,ASSLGQIEY
TRBV7-8,TRBJ1-2,ASSLAGTGYGYT
TRBV5-5,TRBJ1-6,ASSSMPGQVNSPLH
TRBV19,TRBJ2-5,ATVGRSGDQETQY
TRBV19,TRBJ2-3,ASTPLRGGPKDTQY
TRBV5-1,TRBJ2-7,ASSPPAYEQY
TRBV18,TRBJ1-3,ASSPGGLGNTIY
TRBV5-8,TRBJ1-4,ASSLGLTPTNEKLF
TRBV28,TRBJ1-2,ASSLRGTGASGYT
TRBV18,TRBJ2-7,ASSTNLMQSSYEQY
TRBV18,TRBJ2-3,ASSPLGGTDTQY
TRBV7-6,TRBJ1-5,ASSLDVPGEGNQPQH
TRBV19,TRBJ2-1,ASHEGWAGEQF
TRBV15,TRBJ1-1,ATSFGTTEAF
TRBV7-2,TRBJ2-1,ASSSTGSDEQF
TRBV21-1,TRBJ1-2,ASSKAVEWRYT
TRBV29-1,TRBJ2-7,SVRTATYEQY
TRBV6-4,TRBJ2-2,ASSEGHRANTGELF
TRBV28,TRBJ1-5,ASTSRTGLRQPQH
TRBV28,TRBJ1-5,ASRSSGTGFGSNQPQH
TRBV7-2,TRBJ1-1,ASSFGQLNTEAF
TRBV4-2,TRBJ2-7,ASSQGQASTWNEQY